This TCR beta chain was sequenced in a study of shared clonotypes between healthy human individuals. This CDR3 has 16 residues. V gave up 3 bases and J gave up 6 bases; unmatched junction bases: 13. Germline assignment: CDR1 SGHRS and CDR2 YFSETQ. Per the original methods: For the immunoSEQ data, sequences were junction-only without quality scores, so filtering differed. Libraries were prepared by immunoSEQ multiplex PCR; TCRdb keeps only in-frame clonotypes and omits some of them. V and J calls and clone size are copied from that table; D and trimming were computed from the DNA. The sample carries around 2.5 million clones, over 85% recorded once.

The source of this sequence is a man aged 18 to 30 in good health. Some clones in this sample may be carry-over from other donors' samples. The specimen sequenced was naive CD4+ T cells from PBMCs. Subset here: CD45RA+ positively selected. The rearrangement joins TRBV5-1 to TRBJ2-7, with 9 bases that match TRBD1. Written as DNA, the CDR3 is TGCGCCAGCAGCTCAATGTCGGGGGACAGGGTCCGCGAGCAGTACTTC. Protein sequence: CASSSMSGDRVREQYF.